This T cell receptor (beta chain) originates from a study of shared clonotypes between healthy human individuals. Repertoires were generated with immunoSEQ multiplex PCR, while TCRdb's copy carries only in-frame clones and drops some. The top ten hold 0.3% to 0.45% of the sample, which has approximately 2,300,000 clones, under 95% seen once. V lost 7 bases and J lost 0, with 18 bases in between. CDR3 length: 15 residues. Germline CDR1 reads SQVTM; CDR2 reads ANQGSEA. Study-wide results and limits: Naive subsets tended to show greater estimated richness than memory subsets.

Concerning this clone: Its antigen is unknown.

The chain recombines TRBV29-1 with TRBJ1-1, with D tentatively TRBD1 (5 bases). Sequenced material: naive CD4+ T cells from PBMCs. Noted subset: CD45RA+ positively selected. The receptor was isolated from a man between 18 and 29 years old in good health. Some clones in this sample may be carry-over from other donors' samples. CDR3 region: CSAAGGWGMNTEAFF. The CDR3 DNA reads as TGCAGCGCCGCGGGGGGATGGGGAATGAACACTGAAGCTTTCTTT.